This T cell receptor beta chain was documented in a study of T cell responses to AZD1222 COVID-19 vaccine. Study-level findings and limits: Donors were chiefly white British, with a greater number of females, and clonal diversity was perhaps underestimated. The study identified only five or six AZD1222 recipients as seropositive at baseline. Two doses of AZD1222 preceded a rise in Spike-specific TCR breadth and depth.

Both about-4-week and about-12-week second-dose recipients were combined. This clone was counted a few times. What it binds is unknown. The CDR3 is 14 residues long. Trimming shortened V by 0 bases and J by 4 bases, and 10 bases separated the two germline ends. Germline CDR1 SGHRS, CDR2 YFSETQ. Libraries were prepared by immunoSEQ multiplex PCR; TCRdb keeps only in-frame clonotypes and omits some of them. The data contain some 150,000 clones, around nine tenths of them singletons. This chain links TRBV5-1 with TRBJ1-2; no clear D. This sample comprised peripheral blood, obtained 28 days after the second AZD1222 dose. This TCR derives from an adult who received the AZD1222 COVID-19 vaccine. CDR3 region: CASSLEQKGYGYTF. CDR3 DNA sequence: TGCGCCAGCAGCTTGGAGCAAAAAGGCTATGGCTACACCTTC.